This TCR beta chain was sequenced in a study of T cells in tuberculosis. Study summary: The T cells targeted glucose monomycolate, a mycobacterial lipid, via CD1B.

At study entry, adolescents had tuberculin skin tests and IGRA screening. Unsorted cryopreserved PBMC were sequenced, averaging around 99,000 T cells per clinical donor. Between the trimmed V and J ends, which lost 7 bases and 6 bases, there was a span of 18 bases. The CDR3 has 13 amino acids. CDR1 is SQVTM and CDR2 is ANQGSEA in the germline V gene. The assay was immunoSEQ multiplex PCR, and TCRdb's table has in-frame clones only and misses some. In the table there are fewer than 40,000 clones, around 95% of which are singletons. The source of this sequence is a donor between 5 and 29 years old with latent tuberculosis or without tuberculosis infection. Sequencing was done on a sample of PBMCs. This chain connects TRBV29-1 to TRBJ1-2; possible D gene TRBD1, 5 bases. DNA of the CDR3: TGCAGCGCTGACAAAGACAGTGCGGATGGCTACACCTTC. It encodes CSADKDSADGYTF.